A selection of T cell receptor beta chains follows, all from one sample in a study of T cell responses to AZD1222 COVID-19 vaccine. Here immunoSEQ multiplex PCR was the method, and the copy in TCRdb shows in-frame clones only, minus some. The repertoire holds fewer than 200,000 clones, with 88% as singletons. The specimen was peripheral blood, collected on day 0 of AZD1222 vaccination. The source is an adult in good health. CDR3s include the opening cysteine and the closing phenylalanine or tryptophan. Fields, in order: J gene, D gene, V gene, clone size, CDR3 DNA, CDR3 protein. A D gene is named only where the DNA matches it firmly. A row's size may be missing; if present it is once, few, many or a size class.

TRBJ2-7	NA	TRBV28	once	TGTGCCAGCAGTAGTACTCGGGGTGGGAGCTTCTACGAGCAGTACTTC	CASSSTRGGSFYEQYF
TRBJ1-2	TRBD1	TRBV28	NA	TGTGCCAGCAGTTCAGGGACAGCTAACTATGGCTACACCTTC	CASSSGTANYGYTF
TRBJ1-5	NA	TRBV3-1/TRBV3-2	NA	TGTGCCAGCAGCCAAGGCACCGGTAGCAATCAGCCCCAGCATTTT	CASSQGTGSNQPQHF
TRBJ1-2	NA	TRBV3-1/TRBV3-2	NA	TGTGCCAGCAGCCAAGACTCGCAGGGAAGAGGCTACACCTTC	CASSQDSQGRGYTF
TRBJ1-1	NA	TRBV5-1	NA	TGCGCCAGCAGCCAGTTCAATGGAGCGGGCACTGAAGCTTTCTTT	CASSQFNGAGTEAFF
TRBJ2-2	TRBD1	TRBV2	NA	TGTGCCAGCAAAGAAGACAGGGGCGCGATCGGGGAGCTGTTTTTT	CASKEDRGAIGELFF
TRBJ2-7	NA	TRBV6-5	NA	TGTGCCAGCACCTCGGTGAGCGAGCAGTACTTC	CASTSVSEQYF
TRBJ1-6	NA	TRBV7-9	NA	TGTGCCAGCAGCCCCGGGCAGCAATATAATTCACCCCTCCACTTT	CASSPGQQYNSPLHF
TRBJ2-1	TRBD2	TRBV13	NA	TGTGCCAGCAGCTCCCAGGGACTAGCAGCCAATCAGTTCTTC	CASSSQGLAANQFF
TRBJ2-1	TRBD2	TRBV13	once	TGTGCCAGCAGCCACCGACTAGCCGACAATGAGCAGTTCTTC	CASSHRLADNEQFF
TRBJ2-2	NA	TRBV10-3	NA	TGTGCCATCAGCCCCGGGTCCCCCAATATTGGGGAGCTGTTTTTT	CAISPGSPNIGELFF
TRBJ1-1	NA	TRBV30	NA	TGTGCCTGGAGTCCTAGGGGGAGAGAAGCTTTCTTT	CAWSPRGREAFF
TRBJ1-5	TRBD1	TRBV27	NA	TGTGCCAGCAGTCTAGGGGGCATTCAGCCCCAGCATTTT	CASSLGGIQPQHF
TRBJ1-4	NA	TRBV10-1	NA	TGCGCCAGCAGTGAGACTCTAAATGAAAAACTGTTTTTT	CASSETLNEKLFF
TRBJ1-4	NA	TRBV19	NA	TGTGCCAGTAGTAGACAAGGGGCAACTAATGAAAAACTGTTTTTT	CASSRQGATNEKLFF
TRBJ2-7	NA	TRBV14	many	TGTGCCAGCGCCTACCGTATGGGGGTCTACGAGCAGTACTTC	CASAYRMGVYEQYF
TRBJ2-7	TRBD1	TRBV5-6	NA	TGTGCCAGCACCCGGGACAGTCCCTACGAGCAGTACTTC	CASTRDSPYEQYF
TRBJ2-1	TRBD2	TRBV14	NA	TGTGCCAGCAGCCAAGGGGCGTTTGCGGGAGAGGCCTACAATGAGCAGTTCTTC	CASSQGAFAGEAYNEQFF
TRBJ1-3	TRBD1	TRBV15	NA	TGTGCCACCTGGGACAGGGGCAACGGAAACACCATATATTTT	CATWDRGNGNTIYF
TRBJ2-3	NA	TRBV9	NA	TGTGCCAGCAGCGTACAGGGTCGGTACACAGATACGCAGTATTTT	CASSVQGRYTDTQYF
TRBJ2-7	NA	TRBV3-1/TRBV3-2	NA	TGTGCCAGCAGCCAAGATCTAGAAGGGGGCGAGCAGTACTTC	CASSQDLEGGEQYF
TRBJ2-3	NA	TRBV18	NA	TGTGCCAGCTCACCAGGGGATCAGCCTCGCACAGATACGCAGTATTTT	CASSPGDQPRTDTQYF
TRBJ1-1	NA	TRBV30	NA	TGTGCCTGGAGTGACAGGGTGGAAGCTTTCTTT	CAWSDRVEAFF
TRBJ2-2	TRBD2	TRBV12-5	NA	TGTGCTAGTGGCCCGGGTACTAGCGGGAGTTCCACCGGGGAGCTGTTTTTT	CASGPGTSGSSTGELFF
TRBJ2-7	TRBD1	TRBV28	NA	TGTGCCAGCAGCCAGGGACAGGAATACGAGCAGTACTTC	CASSQGQEYEQYF
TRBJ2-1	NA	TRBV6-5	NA	TGTGCCAGCAGAGTACAGGGTAGCTCCTACAATGAGCAGTTCTTC	CASRVQGSSYNEQFF
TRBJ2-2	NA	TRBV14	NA	TGTGCCAGCAGCCGACTTGGGACTGAGAACACCGGGGAGCTGTTTTTT	CASSRLGTENTGELFF
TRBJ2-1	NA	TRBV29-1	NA	TGCAGCGTTTATTTAGGGGCCGACTACAATGAGCAGTTCTTC	CSVYLGADYNEQFF
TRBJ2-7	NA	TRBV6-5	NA	TGTGCCAGCAGACTTACAGCGGGCTCCTACGAGCAGTACTTC	CASRLTAGSYEQYF
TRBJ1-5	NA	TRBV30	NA	TGTGCCTGGAGTCCCCCTGGGTATAGCAATCAGCCCCAGCATTTT	CAWSPPGYSNQPQHF
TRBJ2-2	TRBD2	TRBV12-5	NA	TGTGCTAGTGGTTTGCGGGGGGCGAACACCGGGGAGCTGTTTTTT	CASGLRGANTGELFF
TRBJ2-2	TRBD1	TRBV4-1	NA	TGCGCCAGCAGCCAAGAAACAGGGGGATGGGCCGGGGAGCTGTTTTTT	CASSQETGGWAGELFF
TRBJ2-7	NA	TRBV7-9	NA	TGTGCCAGCAGCTTTACACGGAGCTCCTACGAGCAGTACTTC	CASSFTRSSYEQYF
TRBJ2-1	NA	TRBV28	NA	TGTGCCAGCAGTCCCCCGGGGCCTAGCTCCTACAATGAGCAGTTCTTC	CASSPPGPSSYNEQFF
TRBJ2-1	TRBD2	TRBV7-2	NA	TGTGCCAGCAGCCCGCGGGGGGGCGGCGATGAGCAGTTCTTC	CASSPRGGGDEQFF
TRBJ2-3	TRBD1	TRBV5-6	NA	TGTGCCAGCAGCTTGGGCACCACAGGGGGCGCAGATACGCAGTATTTT	CASSLGTTGGADTQYF